One sample yielded the 32 T cell receptor beta chains listed below, sequenced in a study of PD-1 blockade in classical Hodgkin lymphoma. Every patient had relapsed following autologous stem cell transplantation, and cohorts differed in brentuximab vedotin exposure. TCRdb keeps only in-frame clones here, not all; method: immunoSEQ multiplex PCR. The sample shows some 100,000 clones, roughly 92% of them seen only once. The sample here was peripheral blood mononuclear cells (PBMCs), taken at baseline. All receptors derive from a human donor with classical Hodgkin lymphoma.

This chain connects TRBV2 to TRBJ1-2; 7 nucleotides align to TRBD1. With V trimmed by 4 bases and J by 0 bases, 2 bases remained unmatched. Germline CDR1 SNHLY, CDR2 FYNNEI. The CDR3 is made up of 14 amino acids. DNA for the CDR3: TGTGCCAGCAGTGGGGACAGTGCTAACTATGGCTACACCTTC. Amino acids: CASSGDSANYGYTF.

This chain links TRBV18 with TRBJ2-7; D is perhaps TRBD1 (7 bases). The V gene lost 6 bases and the J gene lost 3 bases, with 18 bases spanning the gap. Looked up from germline, CDR1 is KGHSH and CDR2 is LQKENI. This CDR3 comprises 15 residues. The CDR3 DNA sequence: TGTGCCAGCTCCCTCTGGCGGGACAGAGACTACGAGCAGTACTTC. Its translation: CASSLWRDRDYEQYF.

The chain is built from TRBV27 and TRBJ1-1; possibly TRBD1 for D (6 bases). CDR1 and CDR2 (germline): MNHEY, SMNVEV (reference sequence). The V gene lost 3 bases and the J gene lost 4 bases, with 12 bases spanning the gap. This CDR3 has 14 residues. In DNA form, the CDR3 reads TGTGCCAGCAGTTTTTCCGGGGGGGCCACTGAAGCTTTCTTT. This gives the protein CASSFSGGATEAFF.

The chain's CDR3 is CASSFRGTADTQYF. The DNA of the CDR3 is TGTGCCAGCAGCTTTAGGGGTACCGCAGATACGCAGTATTTT. The V call is TRBV7-9, the J call TRBJ2-3, with D possibly TRBD1 on 5 matching bases. Trimming removed 3 bases from V and 4 bases from J, with 11 bases in between. This CDR3 contains 14 residues. The V gene's germline CDR1 is SEHNR and CDR2 FQNEAQ (reference sequence).

This chain connects TRBV11-3 to TRBJ2-1; 11 bases line up with TRBD2. In germline, CDR1 is SGHNT, CDR2 YENEEA. The ends lost 6 bases at V and 5 bases at J; junction bases unmatched: 3. This CDR3 has 14 residues. CDR3 in DNA: TGTGCCAGCAGTAGCGGGAGGGCCAACAATGAGCAGTTCTTC. Its protein product is CASSSGRANNEQFF.

The V gene is TRBV5-1, the J gene TRBJ1-1; D not certain. Trimming removed 0 bases from V and 4 bases from J, with 7 bases in between. CDR1 SGHRS and CDR2 YFSETQ come from the germline V gene. The CDR3 runs to 13 residues. The CDR3 nucleotides are TGCGCCAGCAGCTTGGAAGGTGTCACTGAAGCTTTCTTT. It yields the protein CASSLEGVTEAFF.

The CDR3 protein is CASSWSKDTNTEAFF. In nucleotides, the CDR3 is TGCGCCAGCAGCTGGTCCAAGGACACGAACACTGAAGCTTTCTTT. The chain couples TRBV5-1 to TRBJ1-1; a possible D gene is TRBD1 (5 bases). This CDR3 region has 15 residues. V lost 3 bases to trimming and J lost 1 base, with 13 bases between them. CDR1 is SGHRS, CDR2 YFSETQ, per germline.

The chain links TRBV19 to TRBJ1-1, with D unclear. Trimming pared 8 bases from V and 4 bases from J, leaving 20 bases between. The CDR3 runs to 15 residues. The germline gives CDR1 LNHDA, CDR2 SQIVND (reference sequence). The CDR3 sequence is CASGSGVGHRTEAFF. In DNA, the CDR3 is TGTGCCAGTGGGTCCGGGGTCGGTCACCGCACTGAAGCTTTCTTT.

Points on this clone: At the DNA level, this CDR3 is encoded by other sequences in the same sample as well. The rearrangement joins TRBV28 to TRBJ1-4; no firm D call. The V gene's germline CDR1 is MDHEN and CDR2 SYDVKM. The length of the CDR3 is 12 residues. The V gene lost 1 base and the J gene lost 7 bases, with 4 bases spanning the gap. CDR3 nucleotide sequence: TGTGCCAGCAGTTTATCCGGTGAAAAACTGTTTTTT. Its protein is CASSLSGEKLFF.

The V call is TRBV5-1, the J call TRBJ1-4; D gene unclear. V lost 0 bases to trimming and J lost 8 bases, with 11 bases between them. The germline V gene has CDR1 SGHRS and CDR2 YFSETQ. This CDR3 has 14 residues. The CDR3 is CASSLDPSAEKLFF. The CDR3 nucleotides are TGCGCCAGCAGCTTGGACCCCAGCGCCGAAAAACTGTTTTTT.

This clone was seen only a few times. This rearrangement joins TRBV18 to TRBJ2-7, with a weak D call TRBD1 (6 bases). Germline CDR1 reads KGHSH; CDR2 reads LQKENI. This CDR3 has 14 amino acids. The V and J ends lost 3 bases and 7 bases respectively, with 16 bases between them. The CDR3 DNA sequence: TGTGCCAGCTCACCGCAGAAGGGGGTAAGGGAGCAGTACTTC. Residues: CASSPQKGVREQYF.

The chain combines TRBV28 with TRBJ2-7; D is unclear. V was pared by 7 bases and J by 0 bases, with 16 bases between. Germline V gene data show CDR1 as MDHEN and CDR2 as SYDVKM. The CDR3 runs to 15 residues. CDR3 coding DNA: TGTGCCAGCACCCTCCCTGGTCCTCCCTCCTACGAGCAGTACTTC. Amino acid sequence: CASTLPGPPSYEQYF.

This clone occurred once. The V call is TRBV28, the J call TRBJ2-6; D remains unclear. Germline V gene lookup returns CDR1 MDHEN and CDR2 SYDVKM. The CDR3 covers 14 residues. With 7 bases removed from V and 4 bases from J, the gap between germline ends came to 11 bases. CDR3 DNA sequence: TGTGCCAGCACCACTCCCGTAGGGGCCAACGTCCTGACTTTC. This translates into CASTTPVGANVLTF.

The chain joins TRBV10-3 to TRBJ2-7, with 7 bases aligning to TRBD2. The CDR3 is made up of 14 amino acids. Trimming took 4 bases from V and 9 from J; bases not matched to a gene: 12. The germline V gene has CDR1 ENHRY and CDR2 SYGVKD. The CDR3 loop reads CAISAGGSRRGQYF. The CDR3 DNA reads as TGTGCCATCAGTGCCGGCGGGAGCAGAAGAGGGCAGTACTTC.

The V call is TRBV5-6, the J call TRBJ2-3; D is tentatively TRBD1 or TRBD2 (5 bases each). Trimming stripped 0 bases from V and 3 bases from J, with 11 bases between. Per the germline V gene, CDR1 is SGHDT and CDR2 is YYEEEE. The CDR3 consists of 15 residues. The CDR3 here is CASSLAVGVTDTQYF. Written as DNA, the CDR3 is TGTGCCAGCAGCTTGGCCGTGGGGGTGACAGATACGCAGTATTTT. The full variable domain, rest sourced from reference TRBV5-6 and TRBJ2-3, is DAGVTQSPTHLIKTRGQQVTLRCSPKSGHDTVSWYQQALGQGPQFIFQYYEEEERQRGNFPDRFSGHQFPNYSSELNVNALLLGDSALYLCASSLAVGVTDTQYFGPGTRLTVL.

The rearrangement links TRBV19 to TRBJ2-7, with TRBD2 matching over 9 bases. Trimming at V came to 5 bases and at J to 8 bases, leaving 16 bases not matched to a gene. CDR3 length: 16 amino acids. CDR1 is LNHDA, CDR2 SQIVND, per germline (reference sequence). CDR3 amino acids: CASSGTRLAGTPQQYF. In DNA, the CDR3 is TGTGCCAGTAGTGGGACCCGGCTAGCGGGAACCCCCCAGCAGTACTTC.

The genes are TRBV30 and TRBJ1-2, with 8 bases identical to TRBD1. V was pared by 8 bases and J by 8 bases, with 19 bases of the junction left unmatched. Germline V CDR1 and CDR2: GTSNPN, SVGIG (reference sequence). This CDR3 is 15 amino acids long. CDR3 nucleotide sequence: TGTGCCGGCTCAGGACAGGGTCAGGGTACAAGCGGCTACACCTTC. Its translation: CAGSGQGQGTSGYTF.

The rearrangement joins TRBV30 to TRBJ1-1; D is perhaps TRBD1 (6 bases). The CDR3 runs to 17 residues. V was cut by 0 bases and J by 3 bases, with 20 bases left in between. Germline CDR1 reads GTSNPN; CDR2 reads SVGIG (reference sequence). The CDR3 loop reads CAWSVTQPMEGDTEAFF. In DNA form, the CDR3 reads TGTGCCTGGAGTGTCACCCAACCAATGGAGGGGGACACTGAAGCTTTCTTT.

The CDR3 DNA reads as TGTGCCAGCAGGGGGGGACTAGCCCGATCCTACGAGCAGTACTTC. Amino acids: CASRGGLARSYEQYF. The V call is TRBV6-5, the J call TRBJ2-7, with TRBD2 matching 9 bases. Germline V gene sequence: CDR1 MNHEY, CDR2 SVGAGI. The V and J ends lost 6 bases and 1 base, in that order; junction bases with no gene match: 7. The CDR3 consists of 15 residues.

This chain joins TRBV6-6 and TRBJ2-1; TRBD2 aligns across 11 bases. With 6 bases clipped from V and 9 bases from J, the junction kept 10 bases outside the gene matches. CDR3 length: 15 residues. Germline-derived CDR1 and CDR2 are MNHNY and SVGAGI (reference sequence). CDR3 coding DNA: TGTGCCAGCAGACCGACTAGCGGGACCTTTGGTGAGCAGTTCTTC. It specifies CASRPTSGTFGEQFF.

V gene TRBV5-1 combines with J gene TRBJ2-5, with TRBD2 identical over 15 bases. This CDR3 has 17 amino acids. Trimming at V came to 4 bases and at J to 5 bases, leaving 9 bases not matched to a gene. Germline values: CDR1 SGHRS, CDR2 YFSETQ. The DNA for the CDR3 is TGCGCCAGCAGCACCGGACTAGCGGGAGGGACGGGGGAGACCCAGTACTTC. Amino acid sequence: CASSTGLAGGTGETQYF.

V gene TRBV4-2 combines with J gene TRBJ2-5; D perhaps matches TRBD1 (6 bases). The germline gives CDR1 LGHNA, CDR2 YNFKEQ. The CDR3 is 16 amino acids. Trimming took off 0 bases at V and 4 bases at J, with 15 bases between the two ends. CDR3 DNA: TGTGCCAGCAGCCAAGATGGGAACAGGGCTACAGAGACCCAGTACTTC. It specifies CASSQDGNRATETQYF.

This chain links TRBV27 with TRBJ2-7; D might be TRBD2 (5 bases). Germline V gene data show CDR1 as MNHEY and CDR2 as SMNVEV (reference sequence). Between the trimmed V and J ends, which lost 2 bases and 0 bases, there was a span of 11 bases. The CDR3 consists of 15 residues. CDR3 nucleotides: TGTGCCAGCAGTTTAGGAGGTCCGAGCTCCTACGAGCAGTACTTC. It codes for CASSLGGPSSYEQYF.

The chain is built from TRBV29-1 and TRBJ1-1, with a tentative D call TRBD1 (6 bases). This CDR3 region has 13 residues. Germline loops: CDR1 SQVTM, CDR2 ANQGSEA. Trimming shortened V by 1 base and J by 4 bases, and 10 bases separated the two germline ends. The CDR3 spells CSVEVQGGTEAFF. CDR3 bases: TGCAGCGTTGAAGTACAGGGAGGCACTGAAGCTTTCTTT.

The chain employs TRBV19 and TRBJ1-1; D unresolved. The CDR3 covers 13 residues. Germline CDR1 is LNHDA and CDR2 is SQIVND (reference sequence). Trimming removed 3 bases at V and 8 bases at J, with 13 bases between. CDR3 protein: CASSIASRMEAFF. CDR3 bases: TGTGCCAGTAGTATCGCGAGCAGGATGGAAGCTTTCTTT.

The V gene is TRBV10-3, the J gene TRBJ2-1, with 11 nucleotides matching TRBD2. CDR3 size: 17 residues. The J segment lost 0 bases and the V segment lost 4 bases, leaving 5 bases of the junction unmatched. The germline CDR1 and CDR2 sequences are ENHRY and SYGVKD. The CDR3, as DNA: TGTGCCATCAGTGGACTAGCGGGACCCAGCTCCTACAATGAGCAGTTCTTC. Translating it yields CAISGLAGPSSYNEQFF.

The gene calls are TRBV18 and TRBJ2-2; a weak D match, TRBD1 (5 bases). Germline V gene sequence: CDR1 KGHSH, CDR2 LQKENI. The germline V and J ends were trimmed by 3 bases and 0 bases, with 14 bases remaining between them. This CDR3 is built from 17 residues. CDR3 bases: TGTGCCAGCTCACCCCTGGGGCCGTCTACGAACACCGGGGAGCTGTTTTTT. Translated: CASSPLGPSTNTGELFF.

The J gene is TRBJ2-7, the V gene TRBV18; no clear D. The germline CDR1 and CDR2 sequences are KGHSH and LQKENI. CDR3 length equals 16 residues. V was pared by 3 bases and J by 4 bases, with 19 bases between. CDR3 nucleotide sequence: TGTGCCAGCTCACCCAGGCCCGACCCATCTCCTTACGAGCAGTACTTC. Translated, it gives CASSPRPDPSPYEQYF.

The chain has TRBV11-2 and TRBJ1-1; 7 bases are a match to TRBD1. Per the germline V gene, CDR1 is SGHAT and CDR2 is FQNNGV. The CDR3 has 14 residues. The V segment lost 8 bases and the J segment 1 base; nucleotides outside the gene matches: 7. CDR3 nucleotides: TGTGCCAGCGGCTCGGGACAGCCGAACACTGAAGCTTTCTTT. Amino acid sequence: CASGSGQPNTEAFF.

The rearrangement uses TRBV30 and TRBJ2-3; 8 positions agree with TRBD2. This CDR3 is built from 17 residues. Germline CDR1 GTSNPN, CDR2 SVGIG (reference sequence). With V trimmed by 3 bases and J by 2 bases, 13 bases remained unmatched. In DNA, the CDR3 is TGTGCCTGGAGCGCTTCGGGGAGCGGGAGTCCCACAGATACGCAGTATTTT. Protein sequence: CAWSASGSGSPTDTQYF.

The gene calls are TRBV14 and TRBJ2-3; D gene ambiguous. Germline V lookup: CDR1 SGHDN, CDR2 FVKESK. V was pared by 4 bases and J by 5 bases, with 16 bases between. This CDR3 spans 15 amino acids. The CDR3 region is CASSPRLGKKDTQYF. The CDR3 DNA is TGTGCCAGCAGCCCCCGTCTAGGGAAGAAAGATACGCAGTATTTT.

The rearrangement uses TRBV6-5 and TRBJ2-7; 8 nucleotides align to TRBD1. J lost 2 bases, V lost 0 bases, and 3 bases had no gene match. From germline, CDR1 is MNHEY and CDR2 SVGAGI. The CDR3 extends over 15 amino acids. In DNA, the CDR3 is TGTGCCAGCAGTTACTCACAGGGGGGTGCCTACGAGCAGTACTTC. It encodes CASSYSQGGAYEQYF.